Reported below is one TCR beta chain. Its target is unknown. With the Oncomine TCR Beta short-read assay, DNA from cultured CD4+ T cells was sequenced. TCRdb ran MiXCR on the PCR reads and lists one entry per CDR3 protein. The sample lists 4,500 to 5,500 distinct CDR3 sequences; around 30% were seen once. Trimming stripped 2 bases from V and 7 bases from J, with 18 bases between. The CDR3 has 15 amino acids. CDR1 SNHLY and CDR2 FYNNEI come from the germline V gene. The entry originates in a study of vaccination and CD4 T cells after COVID-19. Sample treatment: approximately nine-day PBMC culture with coronavirus spike peptide pools or control peptides (ViraFEST assay).

The TCR was taken from a human donor who had recovered from COVID-19. This chain joins TRBV2 and TRBJ2-7, with a tentative D call TRBD2 (6 bases). Sequenced material: CD4+ T cells from blood, cultured in vitro, taken after SARS-CoV-2 vaccination. The CDR3 is CASSEKGTALREQYF. CDR3 sequence (DNA): TGTGCCAGCAGTGAAAAAGGGACTGCCCTCCGGGAGCAGTACTTC.